The rows below give T cell receptor beta chains drawn from one sample of a study of cytomegalovirus exposure and HLA in healthy donors. Sequencing was performed with immunoSEQ multiplex PCR; in TCRdb, only in-frame clones are kept and a portion is missing. The sample has about 120,000 clones; around 10% are singletons. The sample consisted of PBMCs. These receptors were taken from a man younger than 45 in good health and CMV-seronegative. Each CDR3 is given with its conserved first and last residue. A D gene is named only where the DNA matches it firmly. Not all rows give a size; the values are once, few, many and, for expanded clones, a class.

D gene: TRBD1
clone size: NA
V gene: TRBV19
J gene: TRBJ1-5
CDR3 DNA: TGTGCCAGTAAACACGAGGGGGCGGGCAATCAGCCCCAGAATTTT
CDR3 protein: CASKHEGAGNQPQNF

D gene: NA
clone size: few
V gene: TRBV18
J gene: TRBJ1-5
CDR3 DNA: TGTGCCAGCTCACCAGGCCCGAGGGAGCAGCCCCAGCATTTT
CDR3 protein: CASSPGPREQPQHF

D gene: TRBD1
clone size: few
V gene: TRBV29-1
J gene: TRBJ1-2
CDR3 DNA: TGCAGCGTTCCCACAGGACAGGGGCATCTCAACTATGGCTACACCTTC
CDR3 protein: CSVPTGQGHLNYGYTF

D gene: NA
clone size: NA
V gene: TRBV5-6
J gene: TRBJ1-1
CDR3 DNA: TGTGCCAGCAGCCCAGATTGGGCGAACACTGAAGCTTTCTTT
CDR3 protein: CASSPDWANTEAFF

D gene: TRBD1
clone size: few
V gene: TRBV5-6
J gene: TRBJ1-2
CDR3 DNA: TGTGCCAGCAGCCGGACAGGGGGATATGGCTACACCTTC
CDR3 protein: CASSRTGGYGYTF

D gene: TRBD1
clone size: NA
V gene: TRBV7-2
J gene: TRBJ1-2
CDR3 DNA: TGTGCCAGCAGCATTAGGGACAGCGGAATCTATGGCTACACCTTC
CDR3 protein: CASSIRDSGIYGYTF

D gene: TRBD2
clone size: few
V gene: TRBV4-1
J gene: TRBJ2-7
CDR3 DNA: TGCGCCAGCAGCCCGAGGGGGACTAGCGGCGGCCGGGAGCAGTACTTC
CDR3 protein: CASSPRGTSGGREQYF

D gene: TRBD1
clone size: NA
V gene: TRBV6-1
J gene: TRBJ1-2
CDR3 DNA: TGTGCCAGCAGTGGACCCGGGACAGATGGCTACACCTTC
CDR3 protein: CASSGPGTDGYTF

D gene: NA
clone size: NA
V gene: TRBV28
J gene: TRBJ2-5
CDR3 DNA: TGTGCCAGCAGTTGGGCAGCTCAAGAGACCCAGTACTTC
CDR3 protein: CASSWAAQETQYF

D gene: TRBD1
clone size: few
V gene: TRBV2
J gene: TRBJ1-1
CDR3 DNA: TGTGCCAGCAGTAGCGGACAGGGGGCGCGATCTGAAGCTTTCTTT
CDR3 protein: CASSSGQGARSEAFF

D gene: NA
clone size: few
V gene: TRBV4-1
J gene: TRBJ1-2
CDR3 DNA: TGCGCCAGCAGCCAAGATCCCCAGGGTCTTGGCTACACCTTC
CDR3 protein: CASSQDPQGLGYTF

D gene: NA
clone size: NA
V gene: TRBV19
J gene: TRBJ2-2
CDR3 DNA: TGTGCCAGTAGTATAACAGGGCACCCCGGAACCGGGGAGCTGTTTTTT
CDR3 protein: CASSITGHPGTGELFF

D gene: NA
clone size: NA
V gene: TRBV5-4
J gene: TRBJ1-6
CDR3 DNA: TGTGCCAGCAGCTTGGTGGGCAGGGATAATTCACCCCTCCACTTT
CDR3 protein: CASSLVGRDNSPLHF

D gene: NA
clone size: NA
V gene: TRBV7-2
J gene: TRBJ1-1
CDR3 DNA: TGTGCCAGCAGCTTAATGGGGGCGAAAAACACTGAAGCTTTCTTT
CDR3 protein: CASSLMGAKNTEAFF

D gene: NA
clone size: NA
V gene: TRBV7-2
J gene: TRBJ2-7
CDR3 DNA: TGTGCCAGCAGCTCCCTTGGGCAAAAGCTCTACGAGCAGTACTTC
CDR3 protein: CASSSLGQKLYEQYF

D gene: TRBD2
clone size: NA
V gene: TRBV2
J gene: TRBJ2-5
CDR3 DNA: TGTGCCAGCAGTGGGCCTAGCGGGGGCCAAGAGACCCAGTACTTC
CDR3 protein: CASSGPSGGQETQYF

D gene: TRBD1
clone size: few
V gene: TRBV19
J gene: TRBJ2-7
CDR3 DNA: TGTGCCAGTAGTTCCCCGACAGGGGAATTCTCCTACGAGCAGTACTTC
CDR3 protein: CASSSPTGEFSYEQYF

D gene: NA
clone size: NA
V gene: TRBV7-9
J gene: TRBJ2-5
CDR3 DNA: TGTGCCAGCAGCCTTCTTCGCAGGGGAGGGGGGGAGACCCAGTACTTC
CDR3 protein: CASSLLRRGGGETQYF

D gene: NA
clone size: few
V gene: TRBV5-1
J gene: TRBJ2-6
CDR3 DNA: TGCGCCAGCAGCCGGGGTAGCTCTGGGGCCAACGTCCTGACTTTC
CDR3 protein: CASSRGSSGANVLTF

D gene: TRBD2
clone size: NA
V gene: TRBV29-1
J gene: TRBJ2-5
CDR3 DNA: TGCAGCGTTGCAGCGGGAGTGGGGGAGACCCAGTACTTC
CDR3 protein: CSVAAGVGETQYF

D gene: NA
clone size: NA
V gene: TRBV30
J gene: TRBJ1-6
CDR3 DNA: TGTGCCTGGGCAATGCCAGGGAACAATTCACCCCTCCACTTT
CDR3 protein: CAWAMPGNNSPLHF

D gene: NA
clone size: NA
V gene: TRBV10-2
J gene: TRBJ2-1
CDR3 DNA: TGCGCCAGCAGTGGGAGCCTAATGCGGACAGAACATTACAATGAGCAGTTCTTC
CDR3 protein: CASSGSLMRTEHYNEQFF

D gene: TRBD2
clone size: NA
V gene: TRBV28
J gene: TRBJ2-1
CDR3 DNA: TGTGCCAGCAGTTTACTAGCGGGAGCCCACAATGAGCAGTTCTTC
CDR3 protein: CASSLLAGAHNEQFF

D gene: NA
clone size: NA
V gene: TRBV5-1
J gene: TRBJ1-2
CDR3 DNA: TGCGCCAGCAGCCCTAATACAGTGGACTATGGCTACACCTTC
CDR3 protein: CASSPNTVDYGYTF

D gene: NA
clone size: NA
V gene: TRBV5-4
J gene: TRBJ1-1
CDR3 DNA: TGTGCCAGCATCACCCGGGGGATGAACACTGAAGCTTTCTTT
CDR3 protein: CASITRGMNTEAFF

D gene: NA
clone size: NA
V gene: TRBV28
J gene: TRBJ1-1
CDR3 DNA: TGTGCCAGCGGGTCGCAGGCAATGAACACTGAAGCTTTCTTT
CDR3 protein: CASGSQAMNTEAFF

D gene: NA
clone size: NA
V gene: TRBV7-9
J gene: TRBJ1-1
CDR3 DNA: TGTGCCAGCAGCTTTCCAGCGCTGAACACTGAAGCTTTCTTT
CDR3 protein: CASSFPALNTEAFF

D gene: NA
clone size: few
V gene: TRBV13
J gene: TRBJ2-7
CDR3 DNA: TGTGCCAGCAGCTTACGCGGACTCCGGTACTACGAGCAGTACTTC
CDR3 protein: CASSLRGLRYYEQYF

D gene: TRBD1
clone size: NA
V gene: TRBV2
J gene: TRBJ1-5
CDR3 DNA: TGTGCCAGCAGTGAACTCCGAGACAGGGGCAGATATAGCAATCAGCCCCAGCATTTT
CDR3 protein: CASSELRDRGRYSNQPQHF

D gene: NA
clone size: NA
V gene: TRBV19
J gene: TRBJ1-4
CDR3 DNA: TGTGCCAGTAGTATAATGAGACAGACAATTAATGAAAAACTGTTTTTT
CDR3 protein: CASSIMRQTINEKLFF

D gene: TRBD2
clone size: NA
V gene: TRBV15
J gene: TRBJ2-7
CDR3 DNA: TGTGCCACCAGCCAGAGGAGGGCGGGAGTTGGGTACGAGCAGTACTTC
CDR3 protein: CATSQRRAGVGYEQYF

D gene: TRBD1
clone size: NA
V gene: TRBV6-5
J gene: TRBJ1-1
CDR3 DNA: TGTGCCAGCAGCCTGGGACAGGGGAACACTGAAGCTTTCTTT
CDR3 protein: CASSLGQGNTEAFF

D gene: TRBD1
clone size: NA
V gene: TRBV5-6
J gene: TRBJ2-7
CDR3 DNA: TGTGCCAGCAGCCAAGGGACAGTAGCCTACGAGCAGTACTTC
CDR3 protein: CASSQGTVAYEQYF

D gene: TRBD2
clone size: few
V gene: TRBV7-2
J gene: TRBJ2-7
CDR3 DNA: TGTGCCAGCAGCTTAGAGGGGACTAGCGCGTACGAGCAGTACTTC
CDR3 protein: CASSLEGTSAYEQYF

D gene: TRBD1
clone size: NA
V gene: TRBV9
J gene: TRBJ2-1
CDR3 DNA: TGTGCCAGCAGCGCGGACAGGGCCTCCTACAATGAGCAGTTCTTC
CDR3 protein: CASSADRASYNEQFF

D gene: TRBD1
clone size: NA
V gene: TRBV4-3
J gene: TRBJ2-3
CDR3 DNA: TGCGCCAGCAGCCCCGACAGGGCAGAGGCAGATACGCAGTATTTT
CDR3 protein: CASSPDRAEADTQYF

D gene: NA
clone size: NA
V gene: TRBV5-1
J gene: TRBJ2-7
CDR3 DNA: TGCGCCAGCAGCTTGGGACTGAACACCCCCTACGAGCAGTACTTC
CDR3 protein: CASSLGLNTPYEQYF

D gene: NA
clone size: NA
V gene: TRBV5-1
J gene: TRBJ2-7
CDR3 DNA: TGCGCCAGCAGCTTGTGGGTTCGGAGGAATGGGGTTTTCTACGAGCAGTACTTC
CDR3 protein: CASSLWVRRNGVFYEQYF

D gene: TRBD1
clone size: NA
V gene: TRBV27
J gene: TRBJ2-7
CDR3 DNA: TGTGCCAGCAGTCTAACCGGGACAGGCAACTACGAGCAGTACTTC
CDR3 protein: CASSLTGTGNYEQYF

D gene: TRBD1
clone size: NA
V gene: TRBV27
J gene: TRBJ1-2
CDR3 DNA: TGTGCCAGCGGGGGACAGAACTATGGCTACACCTTC
CDR3 protein: CASGGQNYGYTF

D gene: NA
clone size: NA
V gene: TRBV7-2
J gene: TRBJ1-1
CDR3 DNA: TGTGCCAGCAGTTATCCCAACACTGAAGCTTTCTTT
CDR3 protein: CASSYPNTEAFF